This T cell receptor beta chain is drawn from a study of cytomegalovirus exposure and HLA in healthy donors. Study summary: In an early release, HLA-typed donors contributed some 82 million unique TCR sequences.

With respect to this clone: Its antigen is as yet unknown.

60 Vbeta and 13 Jbeta primers were used in PCR. Measured with immunoSEQ multiplex PCR; TCRdb has only the in-frame clones, and not every one. The sample consists of 100,000 to 150,000 clones, under 90% of them appearing once. Whole-study findings and limits: The investigators catalogued 150 to 200 TCR beta chains as cytomegalovirus-associated. Donors belonging to an Asian-associated ancestry cluster reportedly showed fewer N-insertions in productive TCRs than the 666-donor mean, according to what a later analysis found.

Specimen: PBMCs. This clonotype originated in a man between 18 and 29 years old in good health and CMV-seronegative.

The CDR3 nucleotides read TGTGCCTGGAGTGTACTTTGGGGGGAGGGCTACACCTTC. Protein sequence: CAWSVLWGEGYTF. The chain recombines TRBV30 with TRBJ1-2; tentative D call: TRBD1 (5 bases). The CDR3 consists of 13 residues. CDR1 and CDR2 (germline): GTSNPN, SVGIG (reference sequence). Trimming pared 0 bases from V and 8 bases from J, leaving 13 bases between.